This T cell receptor beta chain was obtained from a study of cytotoxic CD8 clonotypes in ibrutinib-treated CLL. Background on the study: Response samples were taken after a median roughly 12 months of treatment, range 6 to 36.

The table came from immunoSEQ multiplex PCR; TCRdb's copy has only in-frame clones and leaves some out. The sample includes about 200,000 clones, roughly 79% of them seen just once. General study findings and limits: The clonality went up when patients responded to ibrutinib and dropped back toward baseline at progression.

Germline CDR1 and CDR2: SGHRS and YFSETQ. V trimming: 4 bases; J trimming: 8 bases; junction bases outside the gene matches: 7. The length of the CDR3 is 13 residues. In its sample, this clone was seen a few times. Its matching antigen is unknown. The source material was PBMCs, sampled after 12 months of ibrutinib treatment. The receptor was isolated from a human donor with chronic lymphocytic leukemia. The chain has TRBV5-1 and TRBJ1-2; 8 bases line up with TRBD1. The CDR3: CASSPQGARGYTF. The CDR3 coding sequence is TGCGCCAGCAGCCCCCAGGGGGCGCGGGGCTACACCTTC.